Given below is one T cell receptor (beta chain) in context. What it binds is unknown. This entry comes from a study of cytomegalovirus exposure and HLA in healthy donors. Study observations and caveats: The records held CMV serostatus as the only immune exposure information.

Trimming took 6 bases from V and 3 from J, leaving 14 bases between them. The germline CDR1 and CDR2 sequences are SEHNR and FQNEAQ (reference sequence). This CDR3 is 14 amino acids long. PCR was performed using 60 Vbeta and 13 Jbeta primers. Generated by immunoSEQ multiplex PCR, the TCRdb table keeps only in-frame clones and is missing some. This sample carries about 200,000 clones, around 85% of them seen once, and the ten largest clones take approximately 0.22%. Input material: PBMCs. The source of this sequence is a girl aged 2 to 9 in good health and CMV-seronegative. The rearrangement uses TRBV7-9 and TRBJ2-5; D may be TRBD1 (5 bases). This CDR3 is CASSLLGQKETQYF. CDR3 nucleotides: TGTGCCAGCAGTCTATTGGGGCAGAAAGAGACCCAGTACTTC.